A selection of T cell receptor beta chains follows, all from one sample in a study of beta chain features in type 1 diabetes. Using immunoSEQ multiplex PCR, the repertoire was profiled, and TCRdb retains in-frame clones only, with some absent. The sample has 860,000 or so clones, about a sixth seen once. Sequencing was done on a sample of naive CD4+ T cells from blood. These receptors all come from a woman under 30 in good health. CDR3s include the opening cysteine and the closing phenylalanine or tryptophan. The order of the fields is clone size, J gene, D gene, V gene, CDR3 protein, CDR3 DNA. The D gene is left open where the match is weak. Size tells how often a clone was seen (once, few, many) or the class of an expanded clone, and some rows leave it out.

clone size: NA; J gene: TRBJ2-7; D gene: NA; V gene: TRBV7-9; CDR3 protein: CASSFGGARRAYEQYF; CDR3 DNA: TGTGCCAGCAGCTTCGGTGGGGCTAGAAGGGCCTACGAGCAGTACTTC
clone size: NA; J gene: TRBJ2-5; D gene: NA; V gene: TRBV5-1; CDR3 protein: CASSLVRETQYF; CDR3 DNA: TGCGCCAGCAGCTTGGTTAGAGAGACCCAGTACTTC
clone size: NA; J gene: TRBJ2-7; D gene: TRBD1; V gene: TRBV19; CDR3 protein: CASSPAGTVIYEQYF; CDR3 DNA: TGTGCCAGTAGTCCAGCCGGGACAGTAATTTACGAGCAGTACTTC
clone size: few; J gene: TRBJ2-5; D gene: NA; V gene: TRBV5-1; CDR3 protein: CASSSSRGPQETQYF; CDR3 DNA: TGCGCCAGCAGCAGCAGCAGGGGACCCCAAGAGACCCAGTACTTC
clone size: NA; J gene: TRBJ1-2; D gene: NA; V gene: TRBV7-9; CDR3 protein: CASSGGGSYGYTF; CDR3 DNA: TGTGCCAGCAGCGGCGGGGGGTCCTATGGCTACACCTTC
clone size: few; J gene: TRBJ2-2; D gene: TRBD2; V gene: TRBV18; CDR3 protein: CASSSWTSGANTGELFF; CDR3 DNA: TGTGCCAGCTCATCCTGGACTAGCGGAGCGAACACCGGGGAGCTGTTTTTT
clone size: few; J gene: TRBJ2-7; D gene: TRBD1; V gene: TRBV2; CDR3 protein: CASRDTGTGEQYF; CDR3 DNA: TGTGCCAGCAGGGACACCGGGACAGGGGAGCAGTACTTC
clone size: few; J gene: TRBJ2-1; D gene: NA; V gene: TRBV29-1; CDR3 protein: CSVDPPSGNEQFF; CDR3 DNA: TGCAGCGTTGACCCTCCGAGCGGGAATGAGCAGTTCTTC
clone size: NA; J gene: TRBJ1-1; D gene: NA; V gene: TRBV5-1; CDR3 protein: CASRWGQSTEAFF; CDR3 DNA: TGCGCCAGCAGGTGGGGGCAGTCCACTGAAGCTTTCTTT
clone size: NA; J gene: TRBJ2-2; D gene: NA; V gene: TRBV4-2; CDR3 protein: CASSHLAEAGELFF; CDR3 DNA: TGTGCCAGCAGCCATCTCGCTGAAGCCGGGGAGCTGTTTTTT
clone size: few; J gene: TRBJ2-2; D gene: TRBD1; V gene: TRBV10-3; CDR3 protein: CAISDGGQSSTGELFF; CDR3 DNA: TGTGCCATCAGTGATGGGGGACAGTCGTCCACCGGGGAGCTGTTTTTT
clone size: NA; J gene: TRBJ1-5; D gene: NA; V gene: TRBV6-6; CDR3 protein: CASSYGSRGNQPQHF; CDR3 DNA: TGTGCCAGCAGTTACGGTTCGAGGGGCAATCAGCCCCAGCATTTT
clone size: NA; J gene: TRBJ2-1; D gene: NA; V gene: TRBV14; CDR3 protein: CASSPYFALNEQFF; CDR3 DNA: TGTGCCAGCAGCCCGTACTTCGCGCTCAATGAGCAGTTCTTC
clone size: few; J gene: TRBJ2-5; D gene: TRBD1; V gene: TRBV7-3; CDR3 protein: CASSAGQGLGETQYF; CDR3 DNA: TGTGCCAGCAGCGCGGGACAGGGGCTTGGGGAGACCCAGTACTTC
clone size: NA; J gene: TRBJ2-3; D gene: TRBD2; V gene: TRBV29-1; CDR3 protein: CSVDAGEGTDTQYF; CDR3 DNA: TGCAGCGTGGATGCGGGAGAGGGCACAGATACGCAGTATTTT
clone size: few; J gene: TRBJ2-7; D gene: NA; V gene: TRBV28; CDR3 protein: CASTRDGYEQYF; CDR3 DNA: TGTGCCAGCACCCGGGACGGATACGAGCAGTACTTC
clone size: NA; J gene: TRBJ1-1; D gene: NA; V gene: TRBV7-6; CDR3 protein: CASSPGLNTEAFF; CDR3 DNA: TGTGCCAGCAGCCCCGGACTTAACACTGAAGCTTTCTTT
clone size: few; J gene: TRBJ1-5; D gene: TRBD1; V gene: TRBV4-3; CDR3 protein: CASSQETYRGQPQHF; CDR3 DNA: TGCGCCAGCAGCCAAGAAACTTACAGGGGCCAGCCCCAGCATTTT
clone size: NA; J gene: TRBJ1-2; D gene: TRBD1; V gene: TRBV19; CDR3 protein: CASSLTGTGVYGYTF; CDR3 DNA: TGTGCCAGTAGCCTAACAGGGACAGGAGTCTATGGCTACACCTTC
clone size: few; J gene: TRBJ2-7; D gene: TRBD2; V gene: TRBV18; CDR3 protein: CASSPLAGDGEQYF; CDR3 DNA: TGTGCCAGCTCACCTCTAGCGGGAGACGGAGAGCAGTACTTC
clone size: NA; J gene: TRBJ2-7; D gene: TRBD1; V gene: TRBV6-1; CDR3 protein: CASRRDRVLEQYF; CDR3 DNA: TGTGCCAGCAGACGGGACAGGGTTCTCGAGCAGTACTTC
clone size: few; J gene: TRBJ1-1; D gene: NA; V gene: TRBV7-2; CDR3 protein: CASSLDGRVGGWAFF; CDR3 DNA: TGTGCCAGCAGCTTAGATGGCAGGGTGGGAGGCTGGGCTTTCTTT
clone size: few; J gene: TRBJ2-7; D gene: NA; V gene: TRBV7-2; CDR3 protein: CASSFRRTSYEQYF; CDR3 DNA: TGTGCCAGCAGCTTCCGGCGCACTAGCTACGAGCAGTACTTC
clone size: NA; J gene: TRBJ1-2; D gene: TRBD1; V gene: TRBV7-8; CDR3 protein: CASSPRTGYHGYTF; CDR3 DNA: TGTGCCAGCAGCCCCAGGACAGGTTATCATGGCTACACCTTC
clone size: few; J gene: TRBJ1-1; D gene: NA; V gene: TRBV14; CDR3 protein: CASSPRTTLDTEAFF; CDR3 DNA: TGTGCCAGCAGCCCCAGGACCACCCTGGACACTGAAGCTTTCTTT
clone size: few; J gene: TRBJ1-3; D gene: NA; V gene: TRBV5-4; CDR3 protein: CASSLQGTGNTIYF; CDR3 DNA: TGTGCCAGCAGCTTGCAGGGTACTGGAAACACCATATATTTT
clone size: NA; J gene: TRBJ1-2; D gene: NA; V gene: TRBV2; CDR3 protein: CASSVSGTYGYTF; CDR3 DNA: TGTGCCAGCAGTGTATCAGGAACTTATGGCTACACCTTC
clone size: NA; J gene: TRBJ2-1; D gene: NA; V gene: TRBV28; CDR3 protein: CASSQGGSNEQFF; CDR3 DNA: TGTGCCAGCAGTCAGGGGGGGAGCAATGAGCAGTTCTTC
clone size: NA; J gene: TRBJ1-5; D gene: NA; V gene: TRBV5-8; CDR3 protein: CASRWGTIQPQHF; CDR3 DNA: TGTGCCAGCAGGTGGGGGACCATTCAGCCCCAGCATTTT
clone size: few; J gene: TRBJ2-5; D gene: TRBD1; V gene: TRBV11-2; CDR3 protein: CASSQGQAWETQYF; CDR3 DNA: TGTGCCAGCAGCCAGGGACAGGCCTGGGAGACCCAGTACTTC
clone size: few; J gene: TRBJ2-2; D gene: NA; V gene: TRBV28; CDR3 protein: CASSSTNTGELFF; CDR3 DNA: TGTGCCAGCAGTTCGACGAACACCGGGGAGCTGTTTTTT
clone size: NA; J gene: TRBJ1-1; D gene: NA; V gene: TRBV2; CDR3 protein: CASSEAWAEAFF; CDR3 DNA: TGTGCCAGCAGTGAAGCTTGGGCTGAAGCTTTCTTT
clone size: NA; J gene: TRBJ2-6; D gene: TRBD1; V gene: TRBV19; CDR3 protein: CASRRDRGLRAGANVLTF; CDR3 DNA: TGTGCCAGCCGGCGGGACAGGGGGTTGCGGGCTGGGGCCAACGTCCTGACTTTC
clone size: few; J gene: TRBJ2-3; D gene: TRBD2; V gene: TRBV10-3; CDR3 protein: CAITAGNQDTQYF; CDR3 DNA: TGTGCCATCACAGCGGGAAACCAAGATACGCAGTATTTT
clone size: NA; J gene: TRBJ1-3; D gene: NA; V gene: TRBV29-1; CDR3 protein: CSARDGNGNTIYF; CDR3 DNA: TGCAGCGCCCGAGACGGTAATGGAAACACCATATATTTT
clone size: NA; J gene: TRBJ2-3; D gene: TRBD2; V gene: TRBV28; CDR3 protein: CASSSSGRAIDTQYF; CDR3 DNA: TGTGCCAGCAGTTCTAGCGGGAGGGCCATAGATACGCAGTATTTT
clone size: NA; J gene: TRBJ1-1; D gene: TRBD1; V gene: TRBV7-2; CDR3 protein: CASRRNAGGTEAFF; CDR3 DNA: TGTGCCAGCAGACGTAACGCAGGGGGCACTGAAGCTTTCTTT
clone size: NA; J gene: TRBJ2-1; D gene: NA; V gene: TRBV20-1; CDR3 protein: CSAIDVEQFF; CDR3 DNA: TGCAGTGCCATAGACGTTGAGCAGTTCTTC
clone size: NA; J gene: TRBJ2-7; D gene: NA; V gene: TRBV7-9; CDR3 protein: CASSNPSYEQYF; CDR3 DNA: TGTGCCAGCAGCAATCCCTCATACGAGCAGTACTTC
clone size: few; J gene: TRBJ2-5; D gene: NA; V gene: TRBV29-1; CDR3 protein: CSVDRWRGLETQYF; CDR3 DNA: TGCAGCGTTGACCGCTGGAGAGGGTTAGAGACCCAGTACTTC
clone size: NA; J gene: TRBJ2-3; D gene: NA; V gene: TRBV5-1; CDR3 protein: CASSAIGGDTDTQYF; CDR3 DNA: TGCGCCAGCAGCGCCATCGGGGGAGACACAGATACGCAGTATTTT
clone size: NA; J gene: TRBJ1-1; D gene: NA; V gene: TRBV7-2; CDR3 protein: CASSLAPGRGGWTEAFF; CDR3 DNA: TGTGCCAGCAGCTTAGCGCCGGGGCGCGGTGGGTGGACTGAAGCTTTCTTT
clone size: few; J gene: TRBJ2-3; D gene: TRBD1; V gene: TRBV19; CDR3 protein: CASSPAEQGWNTQYF; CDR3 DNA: TGTGCCAGTAGTCCCGCAGAACAGGGGTGGAATACGCAGTATTTT